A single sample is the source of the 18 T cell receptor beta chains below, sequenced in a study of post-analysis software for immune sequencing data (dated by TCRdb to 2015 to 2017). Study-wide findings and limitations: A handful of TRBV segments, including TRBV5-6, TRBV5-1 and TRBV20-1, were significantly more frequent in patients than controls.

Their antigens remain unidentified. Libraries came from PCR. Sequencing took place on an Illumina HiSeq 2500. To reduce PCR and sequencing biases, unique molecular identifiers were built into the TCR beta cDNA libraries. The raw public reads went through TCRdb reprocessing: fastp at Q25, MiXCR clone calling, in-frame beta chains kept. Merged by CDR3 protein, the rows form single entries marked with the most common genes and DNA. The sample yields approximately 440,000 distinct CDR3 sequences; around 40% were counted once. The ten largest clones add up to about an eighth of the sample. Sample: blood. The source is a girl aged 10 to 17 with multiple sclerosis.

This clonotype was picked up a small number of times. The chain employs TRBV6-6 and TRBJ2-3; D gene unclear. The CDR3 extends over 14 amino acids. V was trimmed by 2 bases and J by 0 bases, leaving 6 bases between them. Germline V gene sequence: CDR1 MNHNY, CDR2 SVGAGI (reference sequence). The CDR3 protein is CASSYRPSTDTQYF. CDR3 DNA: TGTGCCAGCAGTTACAGGCCGAGCACAGATACGCAGTATTTT.

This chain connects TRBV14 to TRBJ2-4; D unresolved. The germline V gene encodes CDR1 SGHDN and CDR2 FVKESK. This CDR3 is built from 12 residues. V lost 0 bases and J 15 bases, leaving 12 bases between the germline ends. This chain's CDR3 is CASSQDRVKRYF. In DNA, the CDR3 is TGTGCCAGCAGCCAAGATCGGGTAAAGCGGTACTTC.

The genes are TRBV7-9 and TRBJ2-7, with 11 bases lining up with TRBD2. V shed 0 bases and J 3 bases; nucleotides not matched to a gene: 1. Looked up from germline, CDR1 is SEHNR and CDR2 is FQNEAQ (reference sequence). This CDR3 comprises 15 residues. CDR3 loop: CASSLAGTSGYEQYF. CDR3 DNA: TGTGCCAGCAGCTTAGCCGGGACTAGCGGCTACGAGCAGTACTTC.

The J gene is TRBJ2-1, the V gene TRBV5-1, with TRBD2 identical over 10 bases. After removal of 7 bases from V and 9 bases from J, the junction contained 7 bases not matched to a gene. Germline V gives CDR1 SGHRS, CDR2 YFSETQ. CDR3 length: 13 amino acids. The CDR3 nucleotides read TGCGCCAGCCTAAAGCGGGAGGGAGGTGAGCAGTTCTTC. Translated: CASLKREGGEQFF.

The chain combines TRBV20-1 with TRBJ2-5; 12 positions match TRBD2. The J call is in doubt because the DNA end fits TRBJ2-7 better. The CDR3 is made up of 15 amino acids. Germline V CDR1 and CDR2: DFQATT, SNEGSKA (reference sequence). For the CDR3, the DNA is TGCAGTGCTGGCAAGACTAGCGGGGGAGCCTACGAGCAGTACTTC. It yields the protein CSAGKTSGGAYEQYF.

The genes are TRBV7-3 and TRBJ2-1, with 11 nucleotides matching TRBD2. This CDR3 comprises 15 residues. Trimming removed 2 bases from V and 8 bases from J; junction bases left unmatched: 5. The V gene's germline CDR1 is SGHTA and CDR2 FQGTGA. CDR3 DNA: TGTGCCAGCAGCTTAGAAACTAGCGGGAGTCATGAGCAGTTCTTC. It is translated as CASSLETSGSHEQFF.

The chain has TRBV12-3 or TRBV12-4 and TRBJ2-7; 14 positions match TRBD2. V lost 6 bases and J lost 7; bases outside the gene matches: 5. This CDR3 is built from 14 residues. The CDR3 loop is CASRGTSGRVEQYF. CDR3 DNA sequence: TGTGCCAGCAGAGGGACTAGCGGGAGAGTAGAGCAGTACTTC.

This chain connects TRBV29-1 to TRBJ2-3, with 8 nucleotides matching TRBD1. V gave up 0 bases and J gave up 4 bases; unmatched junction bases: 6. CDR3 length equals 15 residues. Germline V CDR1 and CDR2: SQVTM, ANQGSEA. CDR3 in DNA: TGCAGCGTTGAAGATAGGGGGACAGGATCAGATACGCAGTATTTT. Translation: CSVEDRGTGSDTQYF.

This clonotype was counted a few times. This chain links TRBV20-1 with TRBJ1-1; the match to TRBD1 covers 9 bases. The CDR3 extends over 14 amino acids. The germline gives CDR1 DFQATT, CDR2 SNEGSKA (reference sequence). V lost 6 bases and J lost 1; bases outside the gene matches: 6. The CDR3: CSAFGQGSNTEAFF. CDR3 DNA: TGCAGTGCGTTTGGACAGGGGTCGAACACTGAAGCTTTCTTT.

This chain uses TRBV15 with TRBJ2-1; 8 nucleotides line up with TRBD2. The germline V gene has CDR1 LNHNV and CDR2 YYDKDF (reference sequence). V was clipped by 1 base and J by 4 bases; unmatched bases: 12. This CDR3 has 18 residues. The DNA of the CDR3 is TGTGCCACCAGCAGAGGCCCCGCGGGGAGCGGGAGATACAATGAGCAGTTCTTC. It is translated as CATSRGPAGSGRYNEQFF.

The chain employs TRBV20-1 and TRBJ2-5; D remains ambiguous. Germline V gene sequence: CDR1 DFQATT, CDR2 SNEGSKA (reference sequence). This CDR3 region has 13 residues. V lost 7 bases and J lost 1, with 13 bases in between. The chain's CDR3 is CSVLDHRQETQYF. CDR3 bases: TGCAGTGTCTTGGACCACCGCCAAGAGACCCAGTACTTC.

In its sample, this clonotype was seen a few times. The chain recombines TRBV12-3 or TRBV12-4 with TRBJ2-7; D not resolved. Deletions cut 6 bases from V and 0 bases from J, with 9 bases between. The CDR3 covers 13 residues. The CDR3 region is CASRSGPSYEQYF. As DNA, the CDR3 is TGTGCCAGCAGGTCCGGACCCTCCTACGAGCAGTACTTC.

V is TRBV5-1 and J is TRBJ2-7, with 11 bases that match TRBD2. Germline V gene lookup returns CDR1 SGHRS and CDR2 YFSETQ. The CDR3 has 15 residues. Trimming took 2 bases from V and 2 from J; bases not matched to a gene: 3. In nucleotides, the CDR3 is TGCGCCAGCAGCTTTAGCGGGAGGGGAACCTACGAGCAGTACTTC. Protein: CASSFSGRGTYEQYF.

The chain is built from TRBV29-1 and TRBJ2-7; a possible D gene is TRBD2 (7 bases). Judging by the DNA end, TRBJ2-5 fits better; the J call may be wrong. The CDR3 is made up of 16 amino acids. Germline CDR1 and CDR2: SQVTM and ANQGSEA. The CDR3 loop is CSVVFIRGAPGETQYF. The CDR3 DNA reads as TGCAGCGTTGTTTTTATTCGGGGGGCTCCGGGCGAGACCCAGTACTTC.

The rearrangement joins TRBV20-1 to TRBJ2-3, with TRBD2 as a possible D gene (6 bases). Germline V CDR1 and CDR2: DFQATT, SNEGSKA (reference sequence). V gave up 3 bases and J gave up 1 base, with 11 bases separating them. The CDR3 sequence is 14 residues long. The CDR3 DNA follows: TGCAGTGCTAGTTCCGGGAGTGGCACAGATACGCAGTATTTT. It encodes CSASSGSGTDTQYF.

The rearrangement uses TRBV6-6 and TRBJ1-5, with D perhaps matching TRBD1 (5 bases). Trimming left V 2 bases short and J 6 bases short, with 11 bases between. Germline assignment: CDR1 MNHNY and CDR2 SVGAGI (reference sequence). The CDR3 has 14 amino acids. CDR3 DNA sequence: TGTGCCAGCAGTTACGAGGGGATTAGTCAGCCCCAGCATTTT. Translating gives CASSYEGISQPQHF.

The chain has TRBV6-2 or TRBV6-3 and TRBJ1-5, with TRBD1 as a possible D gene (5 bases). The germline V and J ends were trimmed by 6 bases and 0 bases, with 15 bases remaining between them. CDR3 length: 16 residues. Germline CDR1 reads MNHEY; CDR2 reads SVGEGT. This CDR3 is CASSRRQFDSNQPQHF. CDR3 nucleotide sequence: TGTGCCAGCAGCCGTCGACAGTTCGATAGCAATCAGCCCCAGCATTTT.

DNA for the CDR3: TGTGCCAGCAGCCTACCAGGTGGCGGAAACTATGGCTACACCTTC. Amino acid sequence: CASSLPGGGNYGYTF. The chain combines TRBV7-9 with TRBJ1-2; D gene ambiguous. Germline CDR1 and CDR2: SEHNR and FQNEAQ (reference sequence). The length of the CDR3 is 15 residues. V was trimmed by 5 bases and J by 2 bases, leaving 15 bases between them. The whole variable domain, remainder taken from reference TRBV7-9 and TRBJ1-2, is DTGVSQNPRHKITKRGQNVTFRCDPISEHNRLYWYRQTLGQGPEFLTYFQNEAQLEKSRLLSDRFSAERPKGSFSTLEIQRTEQGDSAMYLCASSLPGGGNYGYTFGSGTRLTVV.